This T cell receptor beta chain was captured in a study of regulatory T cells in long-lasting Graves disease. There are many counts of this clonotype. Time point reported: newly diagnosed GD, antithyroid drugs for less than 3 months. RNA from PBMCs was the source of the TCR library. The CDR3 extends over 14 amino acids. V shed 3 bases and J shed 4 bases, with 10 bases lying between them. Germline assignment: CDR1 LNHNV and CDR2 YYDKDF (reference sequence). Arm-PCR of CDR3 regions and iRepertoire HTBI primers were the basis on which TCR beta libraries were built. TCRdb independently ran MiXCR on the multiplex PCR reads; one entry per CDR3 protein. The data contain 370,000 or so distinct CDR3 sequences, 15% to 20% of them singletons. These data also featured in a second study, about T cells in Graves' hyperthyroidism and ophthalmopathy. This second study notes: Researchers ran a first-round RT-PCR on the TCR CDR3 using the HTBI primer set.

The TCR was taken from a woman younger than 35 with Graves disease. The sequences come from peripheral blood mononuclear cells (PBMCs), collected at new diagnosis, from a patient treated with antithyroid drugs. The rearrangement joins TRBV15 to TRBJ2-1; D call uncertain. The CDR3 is CATSRDERYNEQFF. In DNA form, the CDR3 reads TGTGCCACCAGCAGGGACGAGAGGTACAATGAGCAGTTCTTC.